The 19 T cell receptor beta chains listed next were all sequenced from one sample in a study of cytomegalovirus exposure and HLA in healthy donors. The table came from immunoSEQ multiplex PCR; TCRdb's copy has only in-frame clones and leaves some out. The table records some 140,000 clones, almost 85% of them present only once. The sequencing input was PBMCs. The receptors derive from a man aged 25 to 40 in good health and CMV-seropositive.

The chain joins TRBV18 to TRBJ2-5, with D hard to call. Trimming left V 0 bases short and J 1 base short, with 6 bases between. The germline V gene has CDR1 KGHSH and CDR2 LQKENI. The length of the CDR3 is 14 residues. The CDR3 loop is CASSPPYGQETQYF. CDR3 DNA sequence: TGTGCCAGCTCACCACCGTACGGCCAAGAGACCCAGTACTTC.

The chain has TRBV28 and TRBJ1-1, with D hard to call. The V and J ends lost 2 bases and 1 base respectively, with 11 bases between them. In germline, CDR1 is MDHEN, CDR2 SYDVKM. This CDR3 spans 15 amino acids. The CDR3 DNA sequence: TGTGCCAGCAGTTTAAAGATTGGGCAGAACACTGAAGCTTTCTTT. Translation: CASSLKIGQNTEAFF.

The rearrangement links TRBV19 to TRBJ2-3; 10 nucleotides agree with TRBD1. The CDR3 is 16 amino acids. The junction had 7 bases not matched to a gene; V was cut back by 5 bases and J by 2 bases. Germline CDR1 LNHDA, CDR2 SQIVND (reference sequence). The chain's CDR3 is CASSSLGQGFTDTQYF. CDR3 bases: TGTGCCAGTAGTTCGCTGGGACAGGGGTTCACAGATACGCAGTATTTT.

J is TRBJ2-7 and V is TRBV5-4; TRBD2 agrees at 10 bases. The CDR3 totals 16 residues. The germline V gene has CDR1 SGHNT and CDR2 YYREEE (reference sequence). With 3 bases clipped from V and 3 bases from J, the junction kept 9 bases outside the gene matches. The CDR3 loop reads CASSSAAAGGFYEQYF. The CDR3 nucleotides read TGTGCCAGCAGCTCCGCTGCAGCGGGGGGGTTCTACGAGCAGTACTTC.

J is TRBJ1-2 and V is TRBV9, with D hard to call. Trimming cost V 4 bases and J 4 bases, with 14 bases left between them. Germline lookup yields CDR1 SGDLS and CDR2 YYNGEE. The CDR3 is 14 amino acids. CDR3 sequence reads: CASSLMEGTYGYTF. The CDR3 nucleotides read TGTGCCAGCAGCCTCATGGAGGGTACCTATGGCTACACCTTC.

This clone was counted a single time. This chain uses TRBV25-1 with TRBJ2-2; the match to TRBD1 covers 9 bases. This CDR3 region has 15 residues. V lost 8 bases to trimming and J lost 3 bases; unmatched junction nucleotides: 7. Germline assignment: CDR1 MGHDK and CDR2 SYGVNS. This CDR3 reads CASGPGTGYTGELFF. The DNA of the CDR3 is TGTGCCAGCGGTCCCGGGACAGGGTACACCGGGGAGCTGTTTTTT.

The gene calls are TRBV6-1 and TRBJ2-5; maybe TRBD2 (6 bases). CDR1 MNHNS and CDR2 SASEGT come from the germline V gene. The CDR3 is 15 residues long. V dropped 5 bases and J dropped 2 bases, with 15 bases sitting between them. CDR3 sequence reads: CASSQRGLAQETQYF. The CDR3 DNA reads as TGTGCCAGCAGTCAAAGGGGACTGGCACAAGAGACCCAGTACTTC.

This chain connects TRBV6-5 to TRBJ1-1; no clear D gene. The germline V and J ends were trimmed by 9 bases and 0 bases, with 11 bases remaining between them. The CDR3 has 13 residues. The V gene's germline CDR1 is MNHEY and CDR2 SVGAGI. This chain's CDR3 is CASCARVNTEAFF. CDR3 sequence (DNA): TGTGCCAGTTGTGCCCGGGTGAACACTGAAGCTTTCTTT.

The V and J genes are TRBV5-1 and TRBJ2-1; a weak D match, TRBD2 (7 bases). The CDR3 runs 14 residues. V was cut by 9 bases and J by 0 bases, with 13 bases left in between. CDR1 SGHRS and CDR2 YFSETQ come from the germline V gene. CDR3 nucleotides: TGCGCCACTGGGAGGGGGAGCTCCTACAATGAGCAGTTCTTC. Encoded protein: CATGRGSSYNEQFF.

The chain recombines TRBV27 with TRBJ1-1; a possible D gene is TRBD1 (5 bases). V was shortened by 5 bases and J by 6 bases, with 10 bases between the two germline ends. The CDR3 runs to 12 residues. Germline CDR1 MNHEY, CDR2 SMNVEV (reference sequence). The CDR3 reads CASSPPGAEAFF. CDR3 in DNA: TGTGCCAGCAGTCCGCCGGGGGCTGAAGCTTTCTTT.

This clone was picked up a small number of times. The rearrangement links TRBV4-2 to TRBJ1-5; perhaps TRBD1 as D (6 bases). The V end was cut by 2 bases, the J end by 6 bases, with 11 bases between. CDR3 length equals 14 residues. Germline assignment: CDR1 LGHNA and CDR2 YNFKEQ. CDR3 nucleotides: TGTGCCAGCAGCCAAACAGGGACCACTCAGCCCCAGCATTTT. Translating gives CASSQTGTTQPQHF.

V usage is TRBV10-3 and J usage is TRBJ2-2, with a weak D call TRBD1 (5 bases). Per germline, CDR1 ENHRY and CDR2 SYGVKD. V lost 6 bases and J 4 bases, leaving 12 bases between the germline ends. The CDR3 spans 14 residues. The CDR3 region has the DNA TGTGCCATCAGCCCAGAAGGGGTCACCGGGGAGCTGTTTTTT. Its translation: CAISPEGVTGELFF.

The gene calls are TRBV5-4 and TRBJ1-6, with 9 bases identical to TRBD1. The CDR3 covers 18 residues. The V gene's germline CDR1 is SGHNT and CDR2 YYREEE (reference sequence). V gave up 0 bases and J gave up 4 bases; unmatched junction bases: 8. The CDR3 nucleotides are TGTGCCAGCAGCTTGGTGACCGGGACAGGGTCTTATAATTCACCCCTCCACTTT. It translates to CASSLVTGTGSYNSPLHF.

The V gene is TRBV18, the J gene TRBJ2-3; 8 bases line up with TRBD1. The CDR3 totals 14 residues. V shed 2 bases, J shed 4 bases, and the junction held 2 bases outside the gene matches. CDR1 is KGHSH and CDR2 is LQKENI in the germline V gene. CDR3 nucleotide sequence: TGTGCCAGCTCACCAGACAGGGGCGCAGATACGCAGTATTTT. Translating it yields CASSPDRGADTQYF.

This chain uses TRBV2 with TRBJ2-6, with D tentatively TRBD1 (6 bases). The V gene lost 5 bases and the J gene lost 4 bases, with 12 bases spanning the gap. The CDR3 loop spans 15 amino acids. Germline V gene sequence: CDR1 SNHLY, CDR2 FYNNEI. The CDR3 reads CASSNRASGANVLTF. The CDR3 DNA reads TGTGCCAGCAGTAACAGGGCCTCCGGGGCCAACGTCCTGACTTTC.

The chain links TRBV14 to TRBJ2-7; 7 bases match TRBD2. Losses at the gene ends were 3 bases for V and 2 bases for J; bases not matched to a gene: 7. The CDR3 is made up of 15 amino acids. From germline, CDR1 is SGHDN and CDR2 FVKESK. DNA for the CDR3: TGTGCCAGCAGCCATATGGACCGGGGGGCCTACGAGCAGTACTTC. It is translated as CASSHMDRGAYEQYF.

This sequence joins TRBV5-1 and TRBJ2-3; TRBD2 might be the D (6 bases). Trimming removed 1 base from V and 2 bases from J, with 11 bases in between. The CDR3 contains 15 residues. From germline, CDR1 is SGHRS and CDR2 YFSETQ. The chain's CDR3 is CASSLFAGLTDTQYF. The CDR3, as DNA: TGCGCCAGCAGCTTGTTTGCGGGACTCACAGATACGCAGTATTTT.

The chain is built from TRBV10-1 and TRBJ1-1; TRBD1 might be the D (6 bases). The CDR3 loop spans 14 amino acids. The germline V gene encodes CDR1 WNHNN and CDR2 SYGVQD (reference sequence). Between the trimmed V and J ends, which lost 6 bases and 0 bases, there was a span of 11 bases. The CDR3 is CASSAGTMNTEAFF. CDR3 nucleotide sequence: TGCGCCAGCAGCGCTGGGACAATGAACACTGAAGCTTTCTTT.

This chain uses TRBV27 with TRBJ2-7; 11 nucleotides line up with TRBD2. In germline, CDR1 is MNHEY, CDR2 SMNVEV (reference sequence). The V gene end was trimmed by 6 bases and the J gene end by 4 bases; junction bases not matched to a gene: 2. CDR3 size: 13 residues. DNA of the CDR3: TGTGCCAGCAGCTTAGCGGGAGGGTACGAGCAGTACTTC. Protein product: CASSLAGGYEQYF.